The 7 T cell receptor beta chains below were found in one sample sequenced in a study of OX40 agonist ivuxolimab in advanced cancers. Sequenced by immunoSEQ multiplex PCR; TCRdb stores in-frame clones only, minus some. The sample lists roughly 66,000 clones, approximately 83% occurring once. Sequencing was performed on CD4+ or CD8+ T cells sorted from blood, taken in a trial of the OX40 agonist ivuxolimab. These receptors all come from an adult with an advanced solid tumor such as melanoma, head and neck, liver or kidney cancer.

V usage is TRBV5-5 and J usage is TRBJ2-1; no reliable D call. The CDR3 consists of 16 residues. CDR1 is SGHKS, CDR2 YYEKEE, per germline (reference sequence). The ends were cut back, 0 bases at V and 4 bases at J, with 14 bases in the middle. CDR3 protein: CASSLVDPMSYNEQFF. In DNA form, the CDR3 reads TGTGCCAGCAGCTTGGTAGATCCCATGAGTTACAATGAGCAGTTCTTC.

This clone came up a few times. The chain combines TRBV19 with TRBJ2-5; 11 nucleotides match TRBD1. CDR1 and CDR2 (germline): LNHDA, SQIVND (reference sequence). Trimming at V came to 8 bases and at J to 4 bases, leaving 3 bases not matched to a gene. This CDR3 is 13 amino acids long. The DNA of the CDR3 is TGTGCCAGTCGGACAGGGGGCGTAGAGACCCAGTACTTC. This encodes CASRTGGVETQYF. Together with reference TRBV19 and TRBJ2-5, the CDR3 gives the full variable domain: DGGITQSPKYLFRKEGQNVTLSCEQNLNHDAMYWYRQDPGQGLRLIYYSQIVNDFQKGDIAEGYSVSREKKESFPLTVTSAQKNPTAFYLCASRTGGVETQYFGPGTRLLVL.

This clone was recorded only once. This chain connects TRBV2 to TRBJ2-1; D is unclear. Looked up from germline, CDR1 is SNHLY and CDR2 is FYNNEI. CDR3 size: 16 residues. V gave up 6 bases and J gave up 0 bases, with 15 bases separating them. The CDR3 DNA follows: TGTGCCAGCAGCGGCCGGGTGAGATCCTCCTACAATGAGCAGTTCTTC. It is translated as CASSGRVRSSYNEQFF.

The V call is TRBV6-5, the J call TRBJ1-2, with 9 bases fitting TRBD1. This CDR3 has 14 amino acids. Losses at the gene ends were 6 bases for V and 6 bases for J; bases not matched to a gene: 8. Per the germline V gene, CDR1 is MNHEY and CDR2 is SVGAGI. The DNA of the CDR3 is TGTGCCAGCAGCACCACAGGGGGCATAAATGGCTACACCTTC. Its translation is CASSTTGGINGYTF.

This chain joins TRBV6-1 and TRBJ2-3; D not resolved. Trimming pared 6 bases from V and 7 bases from J, leaving 8 bases between. This CDR3 is 11 amino acids long. Germline V gives CDR1 MNHNS, CDR2 SASEGT. CDR3 amino acids: CASSEKNTQYF. The CDR3 bases are TGTGCCAGCAGCGAAAAGAATACGCAGTATTTT.

The genes are TRBV20-1 and TRBJ2-1; 8 nucleotides agree with TRBD2. The CDR3 loop spans 11 amino acids. CDR1 is DFQATT, CDR2 SNEGSKA, per germline (reference sequence). Unmatched junction bases numbered 2, after V lost 7 bases and J lost 6 bases. The CDR3 is CSVAGLNEQFF. In DNA form, the CDR3 reads TGCAGTGTAGCGGGGCTCAATGAGCAGTTCTTC.

The chain is built from TRBV7-9 and TRBJ2-7, with 10 bases matching TRBD2. This CDR3 comprises 16 residues. Germline V CDR1 and CDR2: SEHNR, FQNEAQ (reference sequence). With 1 base clipped from V and 0 bases from J, the junction kept 3 bases outside the gene matches. CDR3 protein: CASSLVAGGTSYEQYF. In DNA, the CDR3 is TGTGCCAGCAGCTTAGTAGCGGGGGGCACCTCCTACGAGCAGTACTTC.